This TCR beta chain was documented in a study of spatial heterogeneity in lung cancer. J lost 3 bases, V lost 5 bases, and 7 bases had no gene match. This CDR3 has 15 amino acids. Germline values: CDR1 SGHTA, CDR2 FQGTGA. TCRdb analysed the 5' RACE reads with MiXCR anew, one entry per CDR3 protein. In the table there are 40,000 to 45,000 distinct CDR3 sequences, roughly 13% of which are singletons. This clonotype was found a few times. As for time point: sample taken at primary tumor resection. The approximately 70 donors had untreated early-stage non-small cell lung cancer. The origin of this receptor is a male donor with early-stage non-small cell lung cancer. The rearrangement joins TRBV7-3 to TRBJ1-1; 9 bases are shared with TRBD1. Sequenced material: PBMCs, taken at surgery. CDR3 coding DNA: TGTGCCAGCAGCCCTACAGGGGGCTGGGACACTGAAGCTTTCTTT. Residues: CASSPTGGWDTEAFF.